Sequencing of this T cell receptor beta chain was carried out in a study of shared clonotypes between healthy human individuals. Study-wide context: CD4 naive and CD4 memory each took three plates per donor, while CD8 naive took two and CD8 memory one.

Broader study findings: The study drew on few donors, limiting represented genetic and exposure-history diversity.

Per germline, CDR1 SGHVS and CDR2 FQNEAQ. V lost 1 base to trimming and J lost 3 bases, with 6 bases between them. CDR3 size: 13 residues. Measured with immunoSEQ multiplex PCR; TCRdb has only the in-frame clones, and not every one. The table lists around 200,000 clones, approximately 60% of them singletons. This clone was picked up a small number of times. Its antigen is still unknown. In the same sample, other DNA sequences code for this CDR3. The chain carries TRBV7-8 and TRBJ1-1, with no clear D. The origin of this receptor is a man aged 30 to 45 in good health. Sequences were obtained from memory CD4+ T cells sorted from blood. The subset: CD45RA-negative fraction. The CDR3 region is CASSLGGDTEAFF. The CDR3 nucleotides are TGTGCCAGCAGCTTAGGCGGCGACACTGAAGCTTTCTTT.